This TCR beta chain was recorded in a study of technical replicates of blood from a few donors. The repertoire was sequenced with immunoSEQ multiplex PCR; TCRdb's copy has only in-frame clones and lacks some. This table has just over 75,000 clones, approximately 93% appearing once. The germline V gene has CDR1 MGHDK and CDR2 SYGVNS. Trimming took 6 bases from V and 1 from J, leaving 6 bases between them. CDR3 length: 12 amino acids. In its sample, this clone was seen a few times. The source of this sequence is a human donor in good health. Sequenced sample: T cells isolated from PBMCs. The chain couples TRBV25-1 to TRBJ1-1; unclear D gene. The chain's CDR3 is CASRTENTEAFF. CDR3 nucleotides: TGTGCCAGCAGAACAGAGAACACTGAAGCTTTCTTT.